One sample yielded the 28 T cell receptor beta chains listed below, sequenced in a study of shared clonotypes between healthy human individuals. Produced via immunoSEQ multiplex PCR; TCRdb's table is partial and in-frame only. The sample comprises around 2.1 million clones, 90% to 96% of which are singletons, and around 0.13% rests with the top ten. What was sequenced was naive CD4+ T cells sorted from blood. The sample's subset: CD45RA+ positively selected. The receptors come from a man aged 18-30 years in good health.

The chain uses TRBV6-4 and TRBJ2-7; the D gene is possibly TRBD1 (5 bases). Trimming took 4 bases from V and 3 from J, leaving 10 bases between them. The CDR3 consists of 13 residues. CDR1 and CDR2 from the germline V gene are MRHNA and SNTAGT. CDR3 nucleotide sequence: TGTGCCAGCAGTGGGGGCGTGGTCTACGAGCAGTACTTC. This encodes CASSGGVVYEQYF.

Turning to this clone: This sample includes further DNA sequences coding for the same CDR3. The chain combines TRBV7-2 with TRBJ1-5; possibly TRBD1 for D (6 bases). CDR1 and CDR2 (germline): SGHTA, FQGNSA. Deletions cut 1 base from V and 1 base from J, with 8 bases between. The CDR3 spans 15 residues. CDR3 residues: CASSLVGQSNQPQHF. The CDR3 nucleotides read TGTGCCAGCAGCTTAGTTGGACAGAGCAATCAGCCCCAGCATTTT.

The CDR3 DNA sequence: TGTGCCAGCGAGCGGGGACGCTCAGATACGCAGTATTTT. Protein sequence: CASERGRSDTQYF. The rearrangement joins TRBV6-1 to TRBJ2-3; TRBD2 agrees at 7 bases. Looked up from germline, CDR1 is MNHNS and CDR2 is SASEGT. V gave up 8 bases and J gave up 4 bases; unmatched junction bases: 6. The CDR3 is 13 amino acids.

The chain uses TRBV25-1 and TRBJ2-7; the match to TRBD1 covers 9 bases. With 3 bases clipped from V and 1 base from J, the junction kept 7 bases outside the gene matches. The CDR3 covers 16 residues. Germline CDR1 MGHDK, CDR2 SYGVNS. The CDR3 is CASSEPTGGLSYEQYF. For the CDR3, the DNA is TGTGCCAGCAGTGAGCCTACAGGGGGCCTTTCCTACGAGCAGTACTTC.

J is TRBJ1-2 and V is TRBV11-2; D is undetermined. Germline CDR1 SGHAT, CDR2 FQNNGV. The CDR3 extends over 15 amino acids. V lost 1 base and J lost 4, with 13 bases in between. This CDR3 reads CASSLVVQSAYGYTF. The CDR3 nucleotides read TGTGCCAGCAGCTTAGTGGTACAAAGTGCCTATGGCTACACCTTC.

The chain has TRBV10-3 and TRBJ2-3, with D unclear. This CDR3 is built from 16 residues. Germline loops: CDR1 ENHRY, CDR2 SYGVKD. The germline V and J ends were trimmed by 0 bases and 1 base, with 11 bases remaining between them. The CDR3 bases are TGTGCCATCAGTGAGTCCAACTACCTGGGCACAGATACGCAGTATTTT. This translates into CAISESNYLGTDTQYF.

The V and J genes are TRBV5-1 and TRBJ2-1; perhaps D is TRBD1 or TRBD2 (6 bases each). This CDR3 spans 16 amino acids. V was pared by 4 bases and J by 3 bases, with 17 bases between. Germline CDR1 SGHRS, CDR2 YFSETQ. DNA of the CDR3: TGCGCCAGCAGCCCGTCAACCGGGGGCATCTACAATGAGCAGTTCTTC. This gives the protein CASSPSTGGIYNEQFF.

The chain has TRBV7-9 and TRBJ1-5; D is possibly TRBD1 (6 bases). This CDR3 is 16 amino acids long. From germline, CDR1 is SEHNR and CDR2 FQNEAQ (reference sequence). V shed 5 bases and J shed 1 base, with 15 bases lying between them. CDR3 coding DNA: TGTGCCAGCAGCCGGGCCCTACAGGGAAGCAATCAGCCCCAGCATTTT. It translates to CASSRALQGSNQPQHF.

This chain uses TRBV19 with TRBJ2-3; TRBD2 agrees at 10 bases. Germline CDR1 is LNHDA and CDR2 is SQIVND (reference sequence). The J segment lost 2 bases and the V segment lost 9 bases, leaving 8 bases of the junction unmatched. The CDR3 sequence is 15 residues long. CDR3 nucleotide sequence: TGTGCCAGCGGACCGGGACTAGCGTTCACAGATACGCAGTATTTT. Amino acids: CASGPGLAFTDTQYF. Full variable domain (missing parts from reference TRBV19 and TRBJ2-3): DGGITQSPKYLFRKEGQNVTLSCEQNLNHDAMYWYRQDPGQGLRLIYYSQIVNDFQKGDIAEGYSVSREKKESFPLTVTSAQKNPTAFYLCASGPGLAFTDTQYFGPGTRLTVL.

The gene calls are TRBV5-1 and TRBJ1-2, with D perhaps TRBD1 (6 bases). Trimming cost V 4 bases and J 6 bases, with 16 bases left between them. Germline-derived CDR1 and CDR2 are SGHRS and YFSETQ. The CDR3 loop spans 14 amino acids. The CDR3 DNA is TGCGCCAGCAGCCAGACTACAGGGCAGAATGGCTACACCTTC. The encoded protein is CASSQTTGQNGYTF.

J is TRBJ2-1 and V is TRBV30; possible D gene TRBD2, 6 bases. The CDR3 is 11 residues long. Germline-derived CDR1 and CDR2 are GTSNPN and SVGIG (reference sequence). The V end lost 4 bases, the J end lost 8 bases, and 9 bases lay between the germline ends. The CDR3 spells CAWTTRDEQFF. Here the CDR3 DNA reads TGTGCCTGGACGACTAGAGATGAGCAGTTCTTC.

Only a few counts were recorded for this clone. The V call is TRBV2, the J call TRBJ1-6; D is uncertain. Deletions cut 8 bases from V and 0 bases from J, with 5 bases between. Per germline, CDR1 SNHLY and CDR2 FYNNEI. The CDR3 totals 13 residues. The CDR3 sequence is CASLSSYNSPLHF. The CDR3, as DNA: TGTGCCAGCTTGAGCTCCTATAATTCACCCCTCCACTTT. Using reference TRBV2 and TRBJ1-6 for the parts outside the CDR3, the full variable domain is EPEVTQTPSHQVTQMGQEVILRCVPISNHLYFYWYRQILGQKVEFLVSFYNNEISEKSEIFDDQFSVERPDGSNFTLKIRSTKLEDSAMYFCASLSSYNSPLHFGNGTRLTVT.

The chain couples TRBV18 to TRBJ1-2; D unclear. Germline CDR1 and CDR2: KGHSH and LQKENI. The CDR3 runs to 16 residues. V lost 3 bases and J 2 bases, leaving 16 bases between the germline ends. The CDR3 bases are TGTGCCAGCTCACCGTCGGGTTTTACTGAGAACTATGGCTACACCTTC. Its translation: CASSPSGFTENYGYTF. Variable domain in full (rest from reference TRBV18 and TRBJ1-2): NAGVMQNPRHLVRRRGQEARLRCSPMKGHSHVYWYRQLPEEGLKFMVYLQKENIIDESGMPKERFSAEFPKEGPSILRIQQVVRGDSAAYFCASSPSGFTENYGYTFGSGTRLTVV.

The chain has TRBV11-2 and TRBJ1-2; no clear D. This CDR3 is built from 17 residues. Per the germline V gene, CDR1 is SGHAT and CDR2 is FQNNGV. Trimming left V 0 bases short and J 0 bases short, with 14 bases between. CDR3 loop: CASSLDRATLANYGYTF. The CDR3 DNA reads TGTGCCAGCAGCTTAGATCGAGCGACACTAGCTAACTATGGCTACACCTTC.

This clone was found a few times. This chain links TRBV30 with TRBJ2-2; 11 bases agree with TRBD1. This CDR3 contains 19 residues. CDR1 GTSNPN and CDR2 SVGIG come from the germline V gene (reference sequence). J was trimmed by 1 base and V by 3 bases; bases with no gene match: 13. This chain's CDR3 is CAWSPLGQGASRNTGELFF. For the CDR3, the DNA is TGTGCCTGGAGCCCCCTTGGACAGGGGGCGTCAAGGAACACCGGGGAGCTGTTTTTT.

The chain links TRBV28 to TRBJ1-6; possibly TRBD1 for D (5 bases). The V gene lost 3 bases and the J gene lost 6 bases, with 9 bases spanning the gap. The CDR3 runs 14 residues. Looked up from germline, CDR1 is MDHEN and CDR2 is SYDVKM. CDR3 coding DNA: TGTGCCAGCAGTTTTGGGACCGCTAATTCACCCCTCCACTTT. Translating gives CASSFGTANSPLHF.

The V and J genes are TRBV5-3 and TRBJ1-2; a weak D match, TRBD1 (6 bases). TRBV5-3 is flagged as an ORF with uncertain function. V was shortened by 9 bases and J by 8 bases, with 29 bases between the two germline ends. The CDR3 spans 16 residues. CDR3 nucleotides: TGTGCCACACTGCCCGATTGTTTTACAGGGTTAGACGGCTACACCTTC. Protein product: CATLPDCFTGLDGYTF.

The V gene is TRBV6-1, the J gene TRBJ1-4; 7 nucleotides align to TRBD1. The CDR3 has 14 residues. Germline CDR1 MNHNS, CDR2 SASEGT. V gave up 7 bases and J gave up 5 bases; unmatched junction bases: 7. The CDR3 region is CASKGAGINEKLFF. In nucleotides, the CDR3 is TGTGCCAGCAAGGGGGCCGGAATCAATGAAAAACTGTTTTTT.

The genes are TRBV29-1 and TRBJ2-3; D could derive from TRBD1 or TRBD2 (5 bases each). Between the trimmed V and J ends, which lost 2 bases and 8 bases, there was a span of 11 bases. In germline, CDR1 is SQVTM, CDR2 ANQGSEA. CDR3 size: 12 residues. The DNA of the CDR3 is TGCAGCGTTGAACTGGGGGTGGCTACGCAGTATTTT. Its protein is CSVELGVATQYF.

This chain connects TRBV4-1 to TRBJ1-5; D might be TRBD1 (6 bases). V lost 1 base and J lost 7, with 14 bases in between. The CDR3 length is 15 residues. Germline CDR1 is MGHRA and CDR2 is YSYEKL. The CDR3 region is CASSQGGQTRQPQHF. The CDR3 nucleotides read TGCGCCAGCAGCCAAGGGGGACAAACTAGACAGCCCCAGCATTTT.

V usage is TRBV18 and J usage is TRBJ1-6; maybe TRBD1 (5 bases). CDR1 is KGHSH and CDR2 is LQKENI in the germline V gene. The V end lost 3 bases, the J end lost 8 bases, and 11 bases lay between the germline ends. The CDR3 contains 14 residues. The CDR3 region has the DNA TGTGCCAGCTCACCGGGCAGGGCGGATTCACCCCTCCACTTT. Translated: CASSPGRADSPLHF.

The V and J genes are TRBV5-1 and TRBJ1-1; D is possibly TRBD1 (5 bases). The V gene's germline CDR1 is SGHRS and CDR2 YFSETQ. V was clipped by 4 bases and J by 4 bases, with 20 bases between them. The CDR3 extends over 16 amino acids. CDR3 loop: CASSRREGQGGTEAFF. The DNA of the CDR3 is TGCGCCAGCAGCCGCCGGGAGGGGCAGGGCGGCACTGAAGCTTTCTTT.

This chain connects TRBV11-2 to TRBJ2-7, with a tentative D call TRBD1 (6 bases). The CDR3 is 14 residues long. Trimming removed 3 bases at V and 1 base at J, with 10 bases between. Germline CDR1 is SGHAT and CDR2 is FQNNGV. Here the CDR3 DNA reads TGTGCCAGCAGCTTCACAGGGTTGTCCTACGAGCAGTACTTC. It encodes CASSFTGLSYEQYF.

This clone occurred once. The J gene is TRBJ2-5, the V gene TRBV15; D call uncertain. Trimming took 0 bases from V and 2 from J, leaving 13 bases between them. The CDR3 contains 16 residues. CDR1 LNHNV and CDR2 YYDKDF come from the germline V gene (reference sequence). The CDR3 DNA is TGTGCCACCAGCAGAGAGAGGATAGGGCAACAAGAGACCCAGTACTTC. Protein product: CATSRERIGQQETQYF.

For this clone: Other DNA sequences in this sample translate to the same CDR3. The V and J genes are TRBV7-2 and TRBJ2-5; D perhaps matches TRBD2 (6 bases). CDR3 size: 13 residues. In germline, CDR1 is SGHTA, CDR2 FQGNSA. Trimming took off 5 bases at V and 0 bases at J, with 7 bases between the two ends. The CDR3 reads CASSGGYQETQYF. DNA for the CDR3: TGTGCCAGCAGCGGGGGGTACCAAGAGACCCAGTACTTC.

The chain joins TRBV27 to TRBJ2-5; 7 nucleotides match TRBD1. Germline assignment: CDR1 MNHEY and CDR2 SMNVEV (reference sequence). J lost 7 bases, V lost 5 bases, and 7 bases had no gene match. The CDR3 covers 13 residues. The CDR3 nucleotides are TGTGCCAGCAGTCCTGGACAGGTTGGGACCCAGTACTTC. Translation: CASSPGQVGTQYF.

The chain joins TRBV11-3 to TRBJ2-5; 10 bases map to TRBD2. Germline lookup yields CDR1 SGHNT and CDR2 YENEEA. The CDR3 spans 13 residues. The V and J ends lost 5 bases and 5 bases, in that order; junction bases with no gene match: 2. CDR3 residues: CASSLSGRETQYF. The CDR3 DNA follows: TGTGCCAGCAGCCTTAGCGGGAGGGAGACCCAGTACTTC.

CDR3 nucleotide sequence: TGTGCCAGCAAAGACACCCGGGTGAGAACTGAAGCTTTCTTT. It yields the protein CASKDTRVRTEAFF. The chain joins TRBV6-5 to TRBJ1-1; D not certain. Looked up from germline, CDR1 is MNHEY and CDR2 is SVGAGI. With 7 bases removed from V and 5 bases from J, the gap between germline ends came to 17 bases. This CDR3 comprises 14 residues.